A single sample gave rise to the 10 T cell receptor beta chains below, sequenced in a study of shared clonotypes between healthy human individuals. CD45RO-negative CD8 cells positively selected for CCR7 made up the naive population, which excluded terminally differentiated effector memory CD45RA+ cells. The data were produced by immunoSEQ multiplex PCR, yet TCRdb's version contains in-frame clones alone and is incomplete. The sample shows about 2 million clones, about 95% of them seen only once. The sequencing sample was made of naive CD8+ T cells sorted from blood. Source of these receptors: a man younger than 30 in good health.

This rearrangement joins TRBV4-3 to TRBJ2-3; D may be TRBD2 (5 bases). The CDR3 runs 16 residues. Germline V gives CDR1 LGHNA, CDR2 YSLEER. Between the trimmed V and J ends, which lost 0 bases and 1 base, there was a span of 11 bases. CDR3 sequence (DNA): TGCGCCAGCAGCCAAGATAGAGGACTCCGCACAGATACGCAGTATTTT. It yields the protein CASSQDRGLRTDTQYF.

With respect to this clone: This specimen includes other DNA sequences encoding the same CDR3. This chain links TRBV27 with TRBJ2-7; tentatively, D is TRBD2 (6 bases). In germline, CDR1 is MNHEY, CDR2 SMNVEV (reference sequence). V was shortened by 0 bases and J by 6 bases, with 9 bases between the two germline ends. The CDR3 length is 13 residues. CDR3 loop: CASSLSSGVEQYF. CDR3 nucleotide sequence: TGTGCCAGCAGTTTATCGTCGGGAGTCGAGCAGTACTTC.

V and J are TRBV7-9 and TRBJ2-7; 7 bases fit TRBD1. CDR1 is SEHNR and CDR2 is FQNEAQ in the germline V gene (reference sequence). The CDR3 runs to 16 residues. J lost 5 bases, V lost 4 bases, and 14 bases had no gene match. In nucleotides, the CDR3 is TGTGCCAGCAGCTCAGACCTAGGGGGCCTGAAACACGAGCAGTACTTC. Protein sequence: CASSSDLGGLKHEQYF.

This chain links TRBV5-6 with TRBJ2-7, with D tentatively TRBD2 (6 bases). The CDR3 sequence is 16 residues long. From germline, CDR1 is SGHDT and CDR2 YYEEEE. The V end lost 2 bases, the J end lost 5 bases, and 20 bases lay between the germline ends. This chain's CDR3 is CASSFLSEWGGDEQYF. CDR3 nucleotides: TGTGCCAGCAGCTTTTTATCGGAGTGGGGAGGTGACGAGCAGTACTTC.

The chain recombines TRBV27 with TRBJ1-5; D is perhaps TRBD1 (5 bases). The CDR3 extends over 15 amino acids. V lost 3 bases and J lost 5, with 14 bases in between. In germline, CDR1 is MNHEY, CDR2 SMNVEV (reference sequence). CDR3 in DNA: TGTGCCAGCAGTTTGGACTTCAGGGCGGATCAGCCCCAGCATTTT. This encodes CASSLDFRADQPQHF.

This chain links TRBV6-5 with TRBJ2-5; no reliable D call. There are 13 residues in the CDR3. Germline CDR1 and CDR2: MNHEY and SVGAGI. V lost 8 bases and J 5 bases, leaving 15 bases between the germline ends. CDR3 sequence: CASRLLGSETQYF. CDR3 nucleotides: TGTGCCAGCCGACTTCTCGGGTCGGAGACCCAGTACTTC.

The V gene is TRBV9, the J gene TRBJ2-1; 12 bases match TRBD2. This CDR3 is built from 16 residues. V trimming: 4 bases; J trimming: 5 bases; junction bases outside the gene matches: 7. Germline V CDR1 and CDR2: SGDLS, YYNGEE. CDR3 sequence (DNA): TGTGCCAGCAGCCTCCTAGGACTAGCGGGAAACAATGAGCAGTTCTTC. It yields the protein CASSLLGLAGNNEQFF.

The genes are TRBV15 and TRBJ2-7; 7 bases map to TRBD2. The CDR3 is made up of 13 amino acids. J was trimmed by 0 bases and V by 6 bases; bases with no gene match: 2. Looked up from germline, CDR1 is LNHNV and CDR2 is YYDKDF (reference sequence). CDR3: CATRSGNSYEQYF. CDR3 nucleotide sequence: TGTGCCACCAGGAGCGGGAACTCCTACGAGCAGTACTTC.

Only a few counts were recorded for this clone. V is TRBV27 and J is TRBJ1-2, with 8 nucleotides matching TRBD1. Germline values: CDR1 MNHEY, CDR2 SMNVEV (reference sequence). Trimming at V came to 5 bases and at J to 10 bases, leaving 9 bases not matched to a gene. This CDR3 region has 13 residues. CDR3 protein: CASSTQGQADYTF. Here the CDR3 DNA reads TGTGCCAGCAGTACGCAGGGACAGGCTGACTACACCTTC.

About this clone itself: Possible read error: a much larger clone is one base away. Other DNA sequences in this specimen translate into the identical CDR3. CDR3 nucleotides: TGTGCCTGGAGCGCCGAGACGGGGTACGAGCAGTACTTC. Protein: CAWSAETGYEQYF. The rearrangement links TRBV30 to TRBJ2-5; a weak D match, TRBD2 (5 bases). The DNA end is a closer match to TRBJ2-7, so the J assignment may be wrong. CDR3 length: 13 amino acids. Germline V lookup: CDR1 GTSNPN, CDR2 SVGIG (reference sequence).